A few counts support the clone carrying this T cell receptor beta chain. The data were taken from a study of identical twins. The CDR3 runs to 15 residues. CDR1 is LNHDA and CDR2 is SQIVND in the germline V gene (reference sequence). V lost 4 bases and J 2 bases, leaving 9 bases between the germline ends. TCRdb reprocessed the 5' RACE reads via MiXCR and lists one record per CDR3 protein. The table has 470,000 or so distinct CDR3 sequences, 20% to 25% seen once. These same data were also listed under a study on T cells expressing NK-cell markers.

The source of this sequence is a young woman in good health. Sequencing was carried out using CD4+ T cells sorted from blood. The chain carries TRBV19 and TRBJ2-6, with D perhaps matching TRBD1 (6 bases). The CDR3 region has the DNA TGTGCCAGTAGTACCGCAGGGGCTGGGGCCAACGTCCTGACTTTC. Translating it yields CASSTAGAGANVLTF.